Presented here are 30 T cell receptor beta chains from one specimen sequenced in a study of blood T cell repertoires in COVID-19. The data were produced by immunoSEQ multiplex PCR, yet TCRdb's version contains in-frame clones alone and is incomplete. The table lists tens of thousands of clones, about 80% of them singletons, with around 15% in the top ten. Sequencing input: peripheral blood. All receptors derive from a woman of 80 years or more with acute or convalescent COVID-19.

The chain couples TRBV7-9 to TRBJ2-5; no reliable D call. Germline V CDR1 and CDR2: SEHNR, FQNEAQ (reference sequence). The V end was cut by 6 bases, the J end by 5 bases, with 13 bases between. This CDR3 contains 13 residues. CDR3 in DNA: TGTGCCAGCAGTTTACGTACGCGGGAGACCCAGTACTTC. Amino acid sequence: CASSLRTRETQYF.

The rearrangement joins TRBV4-1 to TRBJ2-5; 8 nucleotides align to TRBD1. CDR3 length equals 16 residues. Per germline, CDR1 MGHRA and CDR2 YSYEKL. V shed 2 bases, J shed 5 bases, and the junction held 10 bases outside the gene matches. CDR3 protein: CASSQTDRGGRETQYF. The CDR3 coding sequence is TGCGCCAGCAGCCAAACCGACAGGGGAGGACGGGAGACCCAGTACTTC.

The V gene is TRBV4-1, the J gene TRBJ2-3; D is ambiguous. Germline loops: CDR1 MGHRA, CDR2 YSYEKL. The CDR3 spans 14 residues. Trimming took 3 bases from V and 3 from J, leaving 10 bases between them. Written as DNA, the CDR3 is TGCGCCAGCAGCCAGGGCCCCAGAACAGATACGCAGTATTTT. It translates to CASSQGPRTDTQYF.

This chain uses TRBV3-1 (or the pseudogene TRBV3-2) with TRBJ2-7; no firm D call. This CDR3 is 13 amino acids long. Germline CDR1 is LGHDT and CDR2 is YNNKEL (reference sequence). The germline V and J ends were trimmed by 3 bases and 2 bases, with 8 bases remaining between them. The CDR3 region has the DNA TGTGCCAGCAGCCATCATACAGCCTACGAGCAGTACTTC. It encodes CASSHHTAYEQYF.

The rearrangement joins TRBV7-9 to TRBJ1-2, with D uncertain. The V end was cut by 4 bases, the J end by 8 bases, with 11 bases between. This CDR3 spans 12 amino acids. Germline loops: CDR1 SEHNR, CDR2 FQNEAQ (reference sequence). Here the CDR3 reads CASSSPRGGYTF. The CDR3 bases are TGTGCCAGCAGCTCTCCGCGAGGGGGCTACACCTTC.

The V gene is TRBV29-1, the J gene TRBJ2-5; TRBD2 is a possible D gene (7 bases). Germline CDR1 and CDR2: SQVTM and ANQGSEA. This CDR3 spans 12 amino acids. V shed 6 bases and J shed 5 bases, with 13 bases lying between them. The CDR3 DNA follows: TGCAGCGTGGTTGAGGGGGGGGAGACCCAGTACTTC. The encoded protein is CSVVEGGETQYF.

The CDR3 region is CASSLAPITTIYF. CDR3 DNA: TGTGCCAGCAGCTTAGCGCCTATAACCACCATATATTTT. The chain recombines TRBV11-1 with TRBJ1-3; D not certain. Between the trimmed V and J ends, which lost 0 bases and 9 bases, there was a span of 9 bases. Germline V lookup: CDR1 SGHAT, CDR2 FQDESV (reference sequence). The CDR3 spans 13 residues.

A single count supports this clone. V usage is TRBV18 and J usage is TRBJ1-2; 8 nucleotides match TRBD1. There are 13 residues in the CDR3. Per germline, CDR1 KGHSH and CDR2 LQKENI. J was trimmed by 8 bases and V by 4 bases; bases with no gene match: 6. The CDR3 DNA is TGTGCCAGCTCACATCCAGGGGGCGCGGGCTACACCTTC. The encoded protein is CASSHPGGAGYTF. The variable domain in full, with the rest retrieved from reference TRBV18 and TRBJ1-2, is NAGVMQNPRHLVRRRGQEARLRCSPMKGHSHVYWYRQLPEEGLKFMVYLQKENIIDESGMPKERFSAEFPKEGPSILRIQQVVRGDSAAYFCASSHPGGAGYTFGSGTRLTVV.

The chain couples TRBV5-1 to TRBJ1-2; weak D call: TRBD1 (6 bases). Between the trimmed V and J ends, which lost 4 bases and 0 bases, there was a span of 13 bases. CDR1 is SGHRS, CDR2 YFSETQ, per germline. The CDR3 has 15 amino acids. The CDR3 sequence: CASSSTGSSNYGYTF. As DNA, the CDR3 is TGCGCCAGCAGCAGTACAGGGAGTTCTAACTATGGCTACACCTTC.

This rearrangement joins TRBV28 to TRBJ1-5; tentative D call: TRBD1 (6 bases). Germline loops: CDR1 MDHEN, CDR2 SYDVKM. CDR3 length: 17 amino acids. The V and J ends lost 7 bases and 9 bases respectively, with 28 bases between them. The CDR3 DNA is TGTGCCAGCACCTACGGGGGGGCAGGCTTGGCCGGAGGGCCCCAGCATTTT. Encoded protein: CASTYGGAGLAGGPQHF.

The chain links TRBV7-2 to TRBJ1-4, with D perhaps TRBD1 (5 bases). CDR1 is SGHTA and CDR2 is FQGNSA in the germline V gene. Trimming removed 2 bases at V and 2 bases at J, with 9 bases between. The CDR3 is 15 residues long. This CDR3 reads CASSLKGRTNEKLFF. CDR3 bases: TGTGCCAGCAGCTTAAAGGGGCGGACTAATGAAAAACTGTTTTTT.

The chain uses TRBV28 and TRBJ1-1; TRBD1 matches at 10 bases. V lost 5 bases and J lost 4; bases outside the gene matches: 10. The CDR3 runs to 16 residues. CDR1 and CDR2 (germline): MDHEN, SYDVKM. The CDR3, as DNA: TGTGCCAGCAGTCCCTGGACAGGGGGGAGGGTCACTGAAGCTTTCTTT. It yields the protein CASSPWTGGRVTEAFF.

The J gene is TRBJ2-7, the V gene TRBV6-6; 13 bases map to TRBD2. This CDR3 comprises 17 residues. J was trimmed by 0 bases and V by 5 bases; bases with no gene match: 7. Per the germline V gene, CDR1 is MNHNY and CDR2 is SVGAGI (reference sequence). CDR3 nucleotides: TGTGCCAGCAGTCCCGGGACTAGCGGGACCCTCTCCTACGAGCAGTACTTC. Translation: CASSPGTSGTLSYEQYF.

This clone was detected many times. The gene calls are TRBV4-2 and TRBJ2-5; D is perhaps TRBD1 (6 bases). The CDR3 is 14 residues long. Germline V gene data show CDR1 as LGHNA and CDR2 as YNFKEQ. V lost 4 bases and J lost 1, with 10 bases in between. CDR3 amino acids: CASSRGRFQETQYF. The CDR3 bases are TGTGCCAGCAGCCGGGGGCGCTTCCAAGAGACCCAGTACTTC.

The chain has TRBV30 and TRBJ1-1, with D hard to call. Trimming cost V 5 bases and J 11 bases, with 27 bases left between them. Germline-derived CDR1 and CDR2 are GTSNPN and SVGIG (reference sequence). This CDR3 is built from 15 residues. The CDR3 nucleotides are TGTGCCTGGGTAGGCCCACGGGGAGGACTTCGACCGGCTTTCTTT. Translated, it gives CAWVGPRGGLRPAFF.

The rearrangement joins TRBV9 to TRBJ2-3; 7 nucleotides match TRBD1. Per the germline V gene, CDR1 is SGDLS and CDR2 is YYNGEE. V trimming: 0 bases; J trimming: 4 bases; junction bases outside the gene matches: 8. The CDR3 runs to 16 residues. CDR3 residues: CASSVVGGMPSDTQYF. CDR3 nucleotide sequence: TGTGCCAGCAGCGTAGTAGGGGGCATGCCTTCAGATACGCAGTATTTT.

The V call is TRBV11-1, the J call TRBJ2-7; D unclear. The V gene lost 1 base and the J gene lost 0 bases, with 10 bases spanning the gap. The length of the CDR3 is 15 residues. Germline-derived CDR1 and CDR2 are SGHAT and FQDESV (reference sequence). The CDR3 DNA reads as TGTGCCAGCAGCTTAGGGCCGGAGAGCTCCTACGAGCAGTACTTC. Protein: CASSLGPESSYEQYF.

The chain combines TRBV6-5 with TRBJ2-2; D possibly corresponds to TRBD1 (6 bases). V gave up 10 bases and J gave up 0 bases, with 15 bases separating them. CDR1 is MNHEY and CDR2 is SVGAGI in the germline V gene. This CDR3 region has 15 residues. CDR3 amino acids: CATRVGAANTGELFF. The DNA for the CDR3 is TGTGCCACTCGCGTGGGGGCTGCGAACACCGGGGAGCTGTTTTTT.

This rearrangement joins TRBV5-1 to TRBJ1-1; no clear D. There are 13 residues in the CDR3. V was pared by 10 bases and J by 1 base, with 14 bases between. Germline values: CDR1 SGHRS, CDR2 YFSETQ. The CDR3 DNA sequence: TGCGCCGGCTACGACCGGGGGAACACTGAAGCTTTCTTT. Translation gives CAGYDRGNTEAFF. Filled out from reference TRBV5-1 and TRBJ1-1, the complete variable domain reads KAGVTQTPRYLIKTRGQQVTLSCSPISGHRSVSWYQQTPGQGLQFLFEYFSETQRNKGNFPGRFSGRQFSNSRSEMNVSTLELGDSALYLCAGYDRGNTEAFFGQGTRLTVV.

The rearrangement links TRBV30 to TRBJ1-3; the D is unclear. Germline V gene data show CDR1 as GTSNPN and CDR2 as SVGIG (reference sequence). CDR3 length: 11 amino acids. V was trimmed by 4 bases and J by 3 bases, leaving 4 bases between them. CDR3 nucleotides: TGTGCCTGGACCCATGGAAACACCATATATTTT. This translates into CAWTHGNTIYF. The full variable domain, completed using reference TRBV30 and TRBJ1-3, is SQTIHQWPATLVQPVGSPLSLECTVEGTSNPNLYWYRQAAGRGLQLLFYSVGIGQISSEVPQNLSASRPQDRQFILSSKKLLLSDSGFYLCAWTHGNTIYFGEGSWLTVV.

The V and J genes are TRBV5-8 and TRBJ1-2, with unresolved D. The CDR3 runs 15 residues. The ends were cut back, 0 bases at V and 8 bases at J, with 17 bases in the middle. Germline CDR1 reads SGHTS; CDR2 reads YDEGEE. The CDR3 here is CASSLDALFSRGYTF. The DNA for the CDR3 is TGTGCCAGCAGCTTGGACGCTCTCTTTTCTAGGGGCTACACCTTC.

This chain joins TRBV27 and TRBJ2-3; 7 bases align to TRBD2. The J segment lost 4 bases and the V segment lost 2 bases, leaving 6 bases of the junction unmatched. Germline-derived CDR1 and CDR2 are MNHEY and SMNVEV (reference sequence). The length of the CDR3 is 15 residues. The CDR3 loop is CASSLRASGSDTQYF. CDR3 DNA sequence: TGTGCCAGCAGTTTAAGGGCTAGCGGTTCAGATACGCAGTATTTT.

The rearrangement uses TRBV3-1 (or the pseudogene TRBV3-2) and TRBJ1-4; D gene ambiguous. The CDR3 sequence is 16 residues long. Trimming took off 4 bases at V and 8 bases at J, with 20 bases between the two ends. Germline V gene sequence: CDR1 LGHDT, CDR2 YNNKEL (reference sequence). The CDR3: CASSLRGIPGREKLFF. The DNA of the CDR3 is TGTGCCAGCAGCCTTCGCGGGATCCCGGGGAGAGAAAAACTGTTTTTT.

The rearrangement uses TRBV28 and TRBJ2-7, with 7 bases matching TRBD2. Per germline, CDR1 MDHEN and CDR2 SYDVKM. CDR3 length equals 14 residues. With 3 bases clipped from V and 0 bases from J, the junction kept 2 bases outside the gene matches. The CDR3 is CASSFSGFSYEQYF. The CDR3 DNA reads as TGTGCCAGCAGTTTTAGCGGGTTCTCCTACGAGCAGTACTTC.

This chain links TRBV13 with TRBJ2-7; D is possibly TRBD1 (6 bases). CDR3 size: 13 residues. Germline V gene data show CDR1 as PRHDT and CDR2 as FYEKMQ (reference sequence). V lost 5 bases to trimming and J lost 2 bases, with 10 bases between them. In DNA, the CDR3 is TGTGCCAGCAGCCCCCACAGGGCCTACGAGCAGTACTTC. It is translated as CASSPHRAYEQYF.

V is TRBV19 and J is TRBJ2-2; 7 nucleotides agree with TRBD2. Trimming cost V 3 bases and J 6 bases; bases outside gene matches: 4. Germline-derived CDR1 and CDR2 are LNHDA and SQIVND (reference sequence). This CDR3 is 14 amino acids long. CDR3 protein: CASSIGAGAGELFF. The CDR3 DNA is TGTGCCAGTAGTATTGGGGCGGGGGCCGGGGAGCTGTTTTTT. Complete variable domain (other parts from reference TRBV19 and TRBJ2-2): DGGITQSPKYLFRKEGQNVTLSCEQNLNHDAMYWYRQDPGQGLRLIYYSQIVNDFQKGDIAEGYSVSREKKESFPLTVTSAQKNPTAFYLCASSIGAGAGELFFGEGSRLTVL.

The chain combines TRBV2 with TRBJ1-4; D might be TRBD1 (6 bases). This CDR3 is 14 amino acids long. The germline V gene encodes CDR1 SNHLY and CDR2 FYNNEI. V dropped 8 bases and J dropped 7 bases, with 17 bases sitting between them. CDR3 in DNA: TGTGCCAGCTCCCCGAGGACAGTGACTGAAAAACTGTTTTTT. Protein: CASSPRTVTEKLFF.

The rearrangement joins TRBV5-1 to TRBJ2-3; TRBD2 is a possible D gene (6 bases). CDR1 is SGHRS and CDR2 is YFSETQ in the germline V gene. The CDR3 sequence is 14 residues long. V lost 4 bases and J lost 4, with 13 bases in between. CDR3 residues: CASSPGGSADTQYF. The DNA for the CDR3 is TGCGCCAGCAGCCCCGGAGGGAGTGCAGATACGCAGTATTTT. The full variable domain, its missing parts supplied by reference TRBV5-1 and TRBJ2-3, is KAGVTQTPRYLIKTRGQQVTLSCSPISGHRSVSWYQQTPGQGLQFLFEYFSETQRNKGNFPGRFSGRQFSNSRSEMNVSTLELGDSALYLCASSPGGSADTQYFGPGTRLTVL.

The chain is built from TRBV11-3 and TRBJ1-1; tentative D call: TRBD1 (5 bases). Trimming pared 1 base from V and 8 bases from J, leaving 11 bases between. The CDR3 has 13 amino acids. Germline loops: CDR1 SGHNT, CDR2 YENEEA. In nucleotides, the CDR3 is TGTGCCAGCAGCTTAGCAACACAGGCGGAAGCTTTCTTT. As protein: CASSLATQAEAFF. Full variable domain (remainder filled in from reference TRBV11-3 and TRBJ1-1): EAGVVQSPRYKIIEKKQPVAFWCNPISGHNTLYWYLQNLGQGPELLIRYENEEAVDDSQLPKDRFSAERLKGVDSTLKIQPAELGDSAVYLCASSLATQAEAFFGQGTRLTVV.

The sample holds one count of this clone. The chain's CDR3 is CASSLGGLQPQHF. DNA for the CDR3: TGTGCCAGCAGTTTAGGGGGGCTGCAGCCCCAGCATTTT. V gene TRBV12-3 or TRBV12-4 combines with J gene TRBJ1-5; a weak D match, TRBD1 (6 bases). V shed 1 base and J shed 7 bases, with 8 bases lying between them. The CDR3 is 13 amino acids.